This TCR beta chain was found in a study of blood T cell repertoires in COVID-19. V shed 8 bases and J shed 0 bases, with 10 bases lying between them. Germline lookup yields CDR1 MDHEN and CDR2 SYDVKM. CDR3 length equals 13 residues. The method was immunoSEQ multiplex PCR; TCRdb's version includes in-frame clones alone and lacks a portion of them. The sample records under 95,000 clones, roughly 86% being singletons. This clonotype was sampled from a woman between 50 and 59 years old with acute or convalescent COVID-19. The chain employs TRBV28 and TRBJ1-1; D ambiguous. The sample comprised peripheral blood. The CDR3 nucleotides are TGTGCCAGCGATCAGACAATGAACACTGAAGCTTTCTTT. Residues: CASDQTMNTEAFF.